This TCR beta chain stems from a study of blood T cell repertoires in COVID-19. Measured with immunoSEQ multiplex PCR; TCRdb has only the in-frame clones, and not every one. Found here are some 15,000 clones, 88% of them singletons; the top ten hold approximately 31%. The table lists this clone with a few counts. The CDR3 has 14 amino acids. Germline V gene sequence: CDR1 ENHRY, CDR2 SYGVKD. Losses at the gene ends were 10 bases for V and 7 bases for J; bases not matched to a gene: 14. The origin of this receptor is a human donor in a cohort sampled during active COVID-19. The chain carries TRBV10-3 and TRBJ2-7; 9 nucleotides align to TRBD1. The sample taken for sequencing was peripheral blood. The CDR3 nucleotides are TGTGCCACCTCCCGGGACAGGGAGGGGGGGGAGCAGTACTTC. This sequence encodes CATSRDREGGEQYF.